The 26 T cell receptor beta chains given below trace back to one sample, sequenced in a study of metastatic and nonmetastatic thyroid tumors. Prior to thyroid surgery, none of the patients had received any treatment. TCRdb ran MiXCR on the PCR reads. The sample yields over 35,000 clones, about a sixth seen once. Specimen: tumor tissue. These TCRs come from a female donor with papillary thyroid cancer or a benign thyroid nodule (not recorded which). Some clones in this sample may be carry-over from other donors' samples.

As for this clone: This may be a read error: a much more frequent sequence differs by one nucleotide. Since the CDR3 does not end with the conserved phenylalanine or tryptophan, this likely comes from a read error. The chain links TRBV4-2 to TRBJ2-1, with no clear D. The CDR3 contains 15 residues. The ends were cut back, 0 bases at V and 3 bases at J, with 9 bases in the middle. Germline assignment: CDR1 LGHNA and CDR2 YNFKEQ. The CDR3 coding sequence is TGTGCCAGCAGCCAAGATAAGAACGGCTACAATGAGCAGTTCCTC. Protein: CASSQDKNGYNEQFL.

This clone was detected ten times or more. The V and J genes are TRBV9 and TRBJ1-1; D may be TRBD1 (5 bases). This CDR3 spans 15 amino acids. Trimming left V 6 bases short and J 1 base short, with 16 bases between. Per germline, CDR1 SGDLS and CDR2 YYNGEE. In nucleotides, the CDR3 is TGTGCCAGCACCATAGGAGGGGAAGGGAACACTGAAGCTTTCTTT. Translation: CASTIGGEGNTEAFF. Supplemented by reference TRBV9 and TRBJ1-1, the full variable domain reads DSGVTQTPKHLITATGQRVTLRCSPRSGDLSVYWYQQSLDQGLQFLIQYYNGEERAKGNILERFSAQQFPDLHSELNLSSLELGDSALYFCASTIGGEGNTEAFFGQGTRLTVV.

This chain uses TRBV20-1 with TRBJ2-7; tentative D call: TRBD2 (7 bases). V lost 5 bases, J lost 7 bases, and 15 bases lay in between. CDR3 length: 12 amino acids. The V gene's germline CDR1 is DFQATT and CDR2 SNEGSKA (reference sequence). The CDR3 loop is CSARAGQWEQYF. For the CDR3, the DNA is TGCAGTGCTCGAGCGGGACAATGGGAGCAGTACTTC.

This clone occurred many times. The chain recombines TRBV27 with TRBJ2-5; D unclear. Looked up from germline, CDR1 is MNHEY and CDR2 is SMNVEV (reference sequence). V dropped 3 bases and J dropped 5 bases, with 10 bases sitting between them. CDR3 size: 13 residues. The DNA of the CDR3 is TGTGCCAGCAGTTTTTCCCCCAGGGAGACCCAGTACTTC. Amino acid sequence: CASSFSPRETQYF.

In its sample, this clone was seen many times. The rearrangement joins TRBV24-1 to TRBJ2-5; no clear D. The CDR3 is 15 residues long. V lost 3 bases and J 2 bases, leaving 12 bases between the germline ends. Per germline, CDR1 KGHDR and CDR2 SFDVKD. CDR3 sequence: CATSDNRLPQETQYF. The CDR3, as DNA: TGTGCCACCAGTGATAATAGATTACCTCAAGAGACCCAGTACTTC.

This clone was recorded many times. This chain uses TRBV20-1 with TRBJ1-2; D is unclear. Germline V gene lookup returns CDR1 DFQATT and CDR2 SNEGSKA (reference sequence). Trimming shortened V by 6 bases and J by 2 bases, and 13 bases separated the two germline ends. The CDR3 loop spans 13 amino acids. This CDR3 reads CSAEHRNNYGYTF. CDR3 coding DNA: TGCAGTGCCGAACACAGAAACAACTATGGCTACACCTTC.

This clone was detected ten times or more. As DNA, the CDR3 is TGTGCCAGCAGTGAAAGTGGGGCAGGGGAGACTGGGGCCAACGTCCTGACTTTC. Its protein is CASSESGAGETGANVLTF. This rearrangement joins TRBV6-1 to TRBJ2-6; D possibly corresponds to TRBD1 (6 bases). Trimming removed 2 bases at V and 2 bases at J, with 16 bases between. This CDR3 has 18 residues. Germline lookup yields CDR1 MNHNS and CDR2 SASEGT.

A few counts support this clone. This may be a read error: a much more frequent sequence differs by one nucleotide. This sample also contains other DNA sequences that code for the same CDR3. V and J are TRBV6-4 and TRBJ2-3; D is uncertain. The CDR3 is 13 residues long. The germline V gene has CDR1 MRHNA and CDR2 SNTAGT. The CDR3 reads CASSLTSTDTQYF. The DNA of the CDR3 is TGTGCAAGCAGCCTAACTAGCACAGATACGCAGTATTTT.

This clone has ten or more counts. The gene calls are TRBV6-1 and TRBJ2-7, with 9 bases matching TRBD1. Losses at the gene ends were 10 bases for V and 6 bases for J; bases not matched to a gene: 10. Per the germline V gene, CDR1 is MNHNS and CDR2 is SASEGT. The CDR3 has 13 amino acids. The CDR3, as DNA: TGTGCCATGAACCGGGACAGGGTGGTCGAGCAGTACTTC. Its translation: CAMNRDRVVEQYF.

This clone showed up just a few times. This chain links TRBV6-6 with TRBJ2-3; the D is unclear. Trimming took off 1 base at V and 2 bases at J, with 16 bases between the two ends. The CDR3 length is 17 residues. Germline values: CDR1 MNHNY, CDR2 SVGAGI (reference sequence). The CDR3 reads CASSYYPPVCVTDTQYF. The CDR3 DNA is TGTGCCAGCAGTTACTACCCTCCAGTGTGTGTCACAGATACGCAGTATTTT.

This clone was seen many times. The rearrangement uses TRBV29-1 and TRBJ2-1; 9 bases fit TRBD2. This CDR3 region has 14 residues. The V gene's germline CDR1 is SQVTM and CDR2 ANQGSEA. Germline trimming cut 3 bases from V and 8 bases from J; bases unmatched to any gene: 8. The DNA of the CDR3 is TGCAGCGTTGAGCTAGCGGGGCGGGACTATGAGCAGTTCTTC. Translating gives CSVELAGRDYEQFF.

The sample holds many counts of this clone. CDR3 residues: CSASLSGRGTYEQYF. DNA for the CDR3: TGCAGTGCTAGCCTGAGTGGGCGGGGTACCTACGAGCAGTACTTC. The chain combines TRBV20-1 with TRBJ2-7, with D perhaps matching TRBD2 (6 bases). The V end lost 3 bases, the J end lost 2 bases, and 17 bases lay between the germline ends. Germline V CDR1 and CDR2: DFQATT, SNEGSKA (reference sequence). CDR3 length: 15 amino acids.

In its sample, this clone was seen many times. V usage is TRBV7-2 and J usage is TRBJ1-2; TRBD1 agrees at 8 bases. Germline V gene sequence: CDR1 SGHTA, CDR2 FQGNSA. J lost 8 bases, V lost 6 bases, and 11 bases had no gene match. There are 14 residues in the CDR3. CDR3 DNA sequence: TGTGCCAGCAGTACAGGACAGGGCCATAACGGCTACACCTTC. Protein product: CASSTGQGHNGYTF.

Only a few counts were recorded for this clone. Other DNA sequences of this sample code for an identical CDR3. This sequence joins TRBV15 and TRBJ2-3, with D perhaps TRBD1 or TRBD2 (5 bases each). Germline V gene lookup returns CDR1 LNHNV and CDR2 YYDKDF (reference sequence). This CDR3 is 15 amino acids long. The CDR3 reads CATSRGNFGADTQYF. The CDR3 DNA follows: TGTGCAACAAGCAGAGGTAACTTCGGGGCCGATACGCAGTATTTT.

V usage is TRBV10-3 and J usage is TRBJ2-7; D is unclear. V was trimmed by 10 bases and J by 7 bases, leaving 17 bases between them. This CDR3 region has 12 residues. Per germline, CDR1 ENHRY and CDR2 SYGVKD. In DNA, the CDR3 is TGTGCCACCACGAAAATGAAGGGAGAGCAGTACTTC. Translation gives CATTKMKGEQYF.

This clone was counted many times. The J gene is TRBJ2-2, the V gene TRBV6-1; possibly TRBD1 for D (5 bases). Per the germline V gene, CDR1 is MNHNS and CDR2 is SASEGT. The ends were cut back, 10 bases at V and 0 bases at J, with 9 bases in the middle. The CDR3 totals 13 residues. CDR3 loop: CAIGHSNTGELFF. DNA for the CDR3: TGTGCCATTGGACACTCGAACACCGGGGAGCTGTTTTTT.

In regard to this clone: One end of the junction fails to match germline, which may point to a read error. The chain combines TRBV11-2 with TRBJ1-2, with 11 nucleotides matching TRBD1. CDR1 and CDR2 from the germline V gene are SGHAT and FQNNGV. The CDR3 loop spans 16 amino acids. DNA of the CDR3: TGTGCCAGCAGCTTAGGCCCGGGACAGGGGGAGCGTGGCTACACATTC. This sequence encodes CASSLGPGQGERGYTF.

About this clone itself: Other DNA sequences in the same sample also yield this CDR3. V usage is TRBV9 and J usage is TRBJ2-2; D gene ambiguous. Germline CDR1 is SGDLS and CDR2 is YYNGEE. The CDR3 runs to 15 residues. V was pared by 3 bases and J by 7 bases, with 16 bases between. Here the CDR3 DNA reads TGTGCCAGCAGCGCCGGTGGCGGTAAGGACGGGGAGCTGTTTTTT. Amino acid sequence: CASSAGGGKDGELFF. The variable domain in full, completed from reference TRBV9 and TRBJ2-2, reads DSGVTQTPKHLITATGQRVTLRCSPRSGDLSVYWYQQSLDQGLQFLIQYYNGEERAKGNILERFSAQQFPDLHSELNLSSLELGDSALYFCASSAGGGKDGELFFGEGSRLTVL.

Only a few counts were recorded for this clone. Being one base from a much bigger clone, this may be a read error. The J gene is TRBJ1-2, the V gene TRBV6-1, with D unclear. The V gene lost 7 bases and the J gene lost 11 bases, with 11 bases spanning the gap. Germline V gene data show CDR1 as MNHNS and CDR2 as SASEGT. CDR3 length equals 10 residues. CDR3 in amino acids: CASMDGRYTF. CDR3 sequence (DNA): TGTGCCAGCATGGACGGACGATACACCTTC.

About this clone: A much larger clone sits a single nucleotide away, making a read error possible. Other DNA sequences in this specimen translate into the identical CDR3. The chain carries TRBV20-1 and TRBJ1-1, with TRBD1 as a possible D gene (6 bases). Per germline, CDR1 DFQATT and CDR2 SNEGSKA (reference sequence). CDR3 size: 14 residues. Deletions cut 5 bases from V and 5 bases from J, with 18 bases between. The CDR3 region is CSASLRGVETEAFF. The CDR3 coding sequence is TGCAGTGCTTCTTTAAGGGGGGTAGAGACTGAAGCTTTCTTT.

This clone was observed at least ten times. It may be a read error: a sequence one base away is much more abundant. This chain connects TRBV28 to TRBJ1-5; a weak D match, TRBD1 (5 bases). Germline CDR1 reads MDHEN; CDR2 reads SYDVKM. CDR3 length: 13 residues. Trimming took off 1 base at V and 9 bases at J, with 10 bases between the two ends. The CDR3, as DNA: TGTGCCAGCAGTTTATACAGGAGTCGGCCCCAGCATTTT. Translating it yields CASSLYRSRPQHF.

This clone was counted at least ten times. The CDR3 is CASSLGGTGSNQPQHF. For the CDR3, the DNA is TGTGCCAGCAGCTTAGGTGGGACAGGGAGCAATCAGCCCCAGCATTTT. The chain has TRBV11-2 and TRBJ1-5, with 9 bases that match TRBD1. V gave up 1 base and J gave up 1 base; unmatched junction bases: 2. The germline gives CDR1 SGHAT, CDR2 FQNNGV. The CDR3 has 16 amino acids.

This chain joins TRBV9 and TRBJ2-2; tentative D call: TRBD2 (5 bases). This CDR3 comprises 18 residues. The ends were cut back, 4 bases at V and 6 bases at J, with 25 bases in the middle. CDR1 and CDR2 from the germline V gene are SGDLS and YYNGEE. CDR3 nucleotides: TGTGCCAGCAGCATAGAGTCCGCGGTCCGGAGGACTTCCGGGGAGCTGTTTTTT. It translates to CASSIESAVRRTSGELFF.

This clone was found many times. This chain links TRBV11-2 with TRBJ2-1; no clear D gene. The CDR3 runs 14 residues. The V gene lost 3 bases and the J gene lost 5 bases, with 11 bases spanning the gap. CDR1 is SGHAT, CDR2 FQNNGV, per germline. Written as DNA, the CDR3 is TGTGCCAGCAGCTTTGCCCTGCAGCACAATGAGCAGTTCTTC. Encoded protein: CASSFALQHNEQFF.

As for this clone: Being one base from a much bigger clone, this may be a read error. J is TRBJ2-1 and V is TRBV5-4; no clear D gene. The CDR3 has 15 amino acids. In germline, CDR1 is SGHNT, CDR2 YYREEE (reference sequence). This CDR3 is CSSSLDLGDNNEQFF. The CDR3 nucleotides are TGTTCCAGCAGCTTGGACCTAGGAGATAACAATGAGCAGTTCTTC.

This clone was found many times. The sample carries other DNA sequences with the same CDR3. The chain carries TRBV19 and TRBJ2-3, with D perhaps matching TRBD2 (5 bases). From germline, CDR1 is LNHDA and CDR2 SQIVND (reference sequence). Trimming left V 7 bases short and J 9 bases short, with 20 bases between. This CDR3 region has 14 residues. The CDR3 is CASTTWAGEQTQYF. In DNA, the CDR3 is TGTGCCAGTACCACCTGGGCCGGGGAACAGACGCAGTATTTT.